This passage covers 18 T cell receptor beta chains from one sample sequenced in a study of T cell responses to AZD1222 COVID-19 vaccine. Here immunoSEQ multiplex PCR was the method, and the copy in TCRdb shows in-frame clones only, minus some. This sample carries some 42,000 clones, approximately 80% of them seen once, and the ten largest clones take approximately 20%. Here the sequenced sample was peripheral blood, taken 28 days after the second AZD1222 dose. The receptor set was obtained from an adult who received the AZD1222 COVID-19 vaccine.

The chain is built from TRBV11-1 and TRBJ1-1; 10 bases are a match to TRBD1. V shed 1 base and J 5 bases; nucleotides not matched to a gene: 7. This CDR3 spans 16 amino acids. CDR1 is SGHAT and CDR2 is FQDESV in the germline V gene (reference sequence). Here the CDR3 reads CASSLDRQGARTEAFF. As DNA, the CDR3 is TGTGCCAGCAGCTTAGATCGACAGGGGGCACGGACTGAAGCTTTCTTT. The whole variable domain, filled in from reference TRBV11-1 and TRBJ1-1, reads EAEVAQSPRYKITEKSQAVAFWCDPISGHATLYWYRQILGQGPELLVQFQDESVVDDSQLPKDRFSAERLKGVDSTLKIQPAELGDSAMYLCASSLDRQGARTEAFFGQGTRLTVV.

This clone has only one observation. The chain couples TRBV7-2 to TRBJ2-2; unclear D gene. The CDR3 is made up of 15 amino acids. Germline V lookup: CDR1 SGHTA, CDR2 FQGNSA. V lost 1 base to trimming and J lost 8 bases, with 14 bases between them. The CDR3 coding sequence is TGTGCCAGCAGCTTAGAAACTCAGTTTTTAGGGGAGCTGTTTTTT. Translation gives CASSLETQFLGELFF.

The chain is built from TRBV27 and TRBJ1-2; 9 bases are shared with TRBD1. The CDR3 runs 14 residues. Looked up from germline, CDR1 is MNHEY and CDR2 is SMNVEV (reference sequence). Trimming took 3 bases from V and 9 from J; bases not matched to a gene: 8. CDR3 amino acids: CASSFGGQGTSYTF. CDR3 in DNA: TGTGCCAGCAGTTTCGGGGGACAGGGTACGAGCTACACCTTC.

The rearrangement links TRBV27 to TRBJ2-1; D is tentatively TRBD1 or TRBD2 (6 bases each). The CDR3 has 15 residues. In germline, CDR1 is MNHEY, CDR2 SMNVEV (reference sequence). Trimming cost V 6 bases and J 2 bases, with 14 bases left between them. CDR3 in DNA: TGTGCCAGCAGCCGAGGGGGGAAACCCTACAATGAGCAGTTCTTC. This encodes CASSRGGKPYNEQFF.

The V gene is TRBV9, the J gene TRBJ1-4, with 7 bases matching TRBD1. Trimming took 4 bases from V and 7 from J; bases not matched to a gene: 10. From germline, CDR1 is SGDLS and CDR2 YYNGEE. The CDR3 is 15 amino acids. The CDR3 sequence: CASSPRQGLTEKLFF. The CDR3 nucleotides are TGTGCCAGCAGCCCTCGACAGGGACTCACTGAAAAACTGTTTTTT.

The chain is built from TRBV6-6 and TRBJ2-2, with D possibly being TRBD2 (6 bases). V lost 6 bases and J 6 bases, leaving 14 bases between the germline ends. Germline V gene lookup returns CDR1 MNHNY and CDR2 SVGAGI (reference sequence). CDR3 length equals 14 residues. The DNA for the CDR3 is TGTGCCAGCAGGATGACGGGGGTTGCCGGGGAGCTGTTTTTT. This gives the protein CASRMTGVAGELFF.

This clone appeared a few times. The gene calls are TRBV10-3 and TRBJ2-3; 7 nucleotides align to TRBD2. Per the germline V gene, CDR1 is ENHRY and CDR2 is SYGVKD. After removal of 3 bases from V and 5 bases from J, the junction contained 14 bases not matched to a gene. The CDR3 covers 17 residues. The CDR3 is CAISDHGRGRVGDTQYF. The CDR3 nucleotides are TGTGCCATCAGTGACCACGGTAGAGGGAGGGTAGGAGATACGCAGTATTTT.

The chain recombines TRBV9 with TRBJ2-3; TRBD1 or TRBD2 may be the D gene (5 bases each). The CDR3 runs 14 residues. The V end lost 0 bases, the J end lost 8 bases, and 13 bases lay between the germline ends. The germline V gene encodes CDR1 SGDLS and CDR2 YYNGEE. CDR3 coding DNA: TGTGCCAGCAGCGTAGAGGGGAGACTTGGTACGCAGTATTTT. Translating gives CASSVEGRLGTQYF.

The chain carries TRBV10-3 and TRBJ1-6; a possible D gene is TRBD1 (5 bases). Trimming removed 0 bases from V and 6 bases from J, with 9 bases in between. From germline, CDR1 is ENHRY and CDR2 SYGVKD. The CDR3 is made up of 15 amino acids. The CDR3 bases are TGTGCCATCAGTGAGTCGCGGCAGGGTAATTCACCCCTCCACTTT. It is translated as CAISESRQGNSPLHF.

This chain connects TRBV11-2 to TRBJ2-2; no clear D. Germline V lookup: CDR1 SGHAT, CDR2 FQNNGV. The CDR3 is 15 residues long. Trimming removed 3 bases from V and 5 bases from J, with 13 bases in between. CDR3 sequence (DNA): TGTGCCAGCAGCTTCGGGCACGAAATTACCGGGGAGCTGTTTTTT. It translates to CASSFGHEITGELFF.

The CDR3 is CASSVPGQGTYGYTF. CDR3 nucleotides: TGTGCCAGCAGCGTCCCGGGACAGGGGACCTATGGCTACACCTTC. The chain combines TRBV9 with TRBJ1-2; 10 nucleotides agree with TRBD1. In germline, CDR1 is SGDLS, CDR2 YYNGEE. This CDR3 has 15 amino acids. Losses at the gene ends were 2 bases for V and 4 bases for J; bases not matched to a gene: 5.

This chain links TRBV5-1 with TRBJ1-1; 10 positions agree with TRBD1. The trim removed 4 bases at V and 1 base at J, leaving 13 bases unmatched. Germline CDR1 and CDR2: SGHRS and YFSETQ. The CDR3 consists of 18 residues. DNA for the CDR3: TGCGCCAGCAGCCCGAAGACCGGGACAGGGGAATGGAACACTGAAGCTTTCTTT. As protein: CASSPKTGTGEWNTEAFF.

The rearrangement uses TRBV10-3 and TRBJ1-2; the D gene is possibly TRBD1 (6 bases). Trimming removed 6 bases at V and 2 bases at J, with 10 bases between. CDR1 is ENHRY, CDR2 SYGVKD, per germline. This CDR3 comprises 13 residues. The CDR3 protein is CAISPDSNYGYTF. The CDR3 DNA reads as TGTGCCATCAGCCCGGACAGCAACTATGGCTACACCTTC.

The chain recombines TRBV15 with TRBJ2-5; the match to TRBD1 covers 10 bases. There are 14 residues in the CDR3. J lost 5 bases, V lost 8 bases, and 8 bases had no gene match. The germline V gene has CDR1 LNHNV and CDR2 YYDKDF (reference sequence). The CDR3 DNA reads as TGTGCCACCCGGCGGGGACAGGGGACGGAGACCCAGTACTTC. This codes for CATRRGQGTETQYF. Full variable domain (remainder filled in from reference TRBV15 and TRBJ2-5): DAMVIQNPRYQVTQFGKPVTLSCSQTLNHNVMYWYQQKSSQAPKLLFHYYDKDFNNEADTPDNFQSRRPNTSFCFLDIRSPGLGDTAMYLCATRRGQGTETQYFGPGTRLLVL.

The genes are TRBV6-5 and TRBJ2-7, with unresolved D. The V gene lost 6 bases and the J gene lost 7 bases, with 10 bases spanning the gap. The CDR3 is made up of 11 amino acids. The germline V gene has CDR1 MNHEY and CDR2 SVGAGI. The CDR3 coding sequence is TGTGCCAGCAGGGCCGCTGGGGAGCAGTACTTC. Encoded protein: CASRAAGEQYF.

The CDR3 loop reads CATSRDLQENTEAFF. Written as DNA, the CDR3 is TGTGCCACCAGCAGAGATCTACAGGAGAACACTGAAGCTTTCTTT. This chain joins TRBV15 and TRBJ1-1, with D tentatively TRBD1 (5 bases). The V end was cut by 0 bases, the J end by 1 base, with 9 bases between. The CDR3 has 15 amino acids. CDR1 and CDR2 (germline): LNHNV, YYDKDF (reference sequence).

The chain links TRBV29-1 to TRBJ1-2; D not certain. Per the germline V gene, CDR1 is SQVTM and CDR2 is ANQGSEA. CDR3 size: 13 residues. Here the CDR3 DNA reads TGCAGTGCCGAGCGCCTACTTAACTATGGCTACACCTTC. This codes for CSAERLLNYGYTF.

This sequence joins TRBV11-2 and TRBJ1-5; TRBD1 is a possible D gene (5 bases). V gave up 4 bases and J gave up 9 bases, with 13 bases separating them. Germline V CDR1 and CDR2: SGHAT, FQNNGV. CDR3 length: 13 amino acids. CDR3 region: CASSSSGSSPQHF. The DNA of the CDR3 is TGTGCCAGCAGCTCTTCAGGGAGCTCGCCCCAGCATTTT.